The 23 T cell receptor beta chains below come from one sample, sequenced in a study of cytomegalovirus exposure and HLA in healthy donors. The PCR had 60 Vbeta and 13 Jbeta primers. Some clones are missing from TCRdb's copy, which holds only in-frame ones; the method was immunoSEQ multiplex PCR. The table shows roughly 70,000 clones, with 75% occurring only once. The sequenced sample consisted of PBMCs. These receptors were taken from a man aged 70-80 years in good health and CMV-seronegative.

The chain is built from TRBV5-1 and TRBJ2-2; 9 bases fit TRBD2. The CDR3 runs to 15 residues. In germline, CDR1 is SGHRS, CDR2 YFSETQ. V was clipped by 4 bases and J by 7 bases; unmatched bases: 8. The CDR3 DNA follows: TGCGCCAGCAGCATAGCGGGAGTCAATCACGGGGAGCTGTTTTTT. Translation: CASSIAGVNHGELFF.

The chain is built from TRBV19 and TRBJ1-4; the D gene is possibly TRBD1 (5 bases). This CDR3 has 13 residues. Trimming took 8 bases from V and 3 from J, leaving 10 bases between them. Germline-derived CDR1 and CDR2 are LNHDA and SQIVND (reference sequence). CDR3 coding DNA: TGTGCCAGTCTTTCAGGGCCTAATGAAAAACTGTTTTTT. Protein product: CASLSGPNEKLFF.

This sequence joins TRBV6-1 and TRBJ2-7; possible D gene TRBD1, 5 bases. V was trimmed by 7 bases and J by 1 base, leaving 14 bases between them. The CDR3 runs 14 residues. Germline values: CDR1 MNHNS, CDR2 SASEGT. CDR3 DNA sequence: TGTGCCAGCACCCAGGGCCTAGGGTCCTACGAGCAGTACTTC. Translation gives CASTQGLGSYEQYF.

The table lists this clone with a count of one. The rearrangement uses TRBV9 and TRBJ1-6; possibly TRBD1 for D (6 bases). Trimming removed 5 bases at V and 6 bases at J, with 21 bases between. In germline, CDR1 is SGDLS, CDR2 YYNGEE. The CDR3 totals 17 residues. The CDR3 nucleotides are TGTGCCAGCAGGAGGGGGGGGAGTTTGAATAGTAATTCACCCCTCCACTTT. Amino acid sequence: CASRRGGSLNSNSPLHF.

V gene TRBV6-1 combines with J gene TRBJ2-1; 7 nucleotides agree with TRBD2. CDR3 size: 13 residues. Germline CDR1 MNHNS, CDR2 SASEGT. The trim removed 10 bases at V and 7 bases at J, leaving 10 bases unmatched. CDR3 residues: CATTLGGGNEQFF. The CDR3 DNA is TGTGCCACCACCCTGGGGGGGGGAAATGAGCAGTTCTTC.

The chain recombines TRBV5-1 with TRBJ2-5, with TRBD2 identical over 8 bases. V shed 2 bases, J shed 0 bases, and the junction held 0 bases outside the gene matches. Germline CDR1 is SGHRS and CDR2 is YFSETQ. The CDR3 length is 14 residues. In DNA, the CDR3 is TGCGCCAGCAGCTTAGCGGGGGACCAAGAGACCCAGTACTTC. The encoded protein is CASSLAGDQETQYF.

The genes are TRBV7-8 and TRBJ2-3; D gene ambiguous. The length of the CDR3 is 16 residues. Germline CDR1 is SGHVS and CDR2 is FQNEAQ. Trimming cost V 5 bases and J 1 base, with 16 bases left between them. CDR3 sequence reads: CASSQSRNTRTDTQYF. The DNA for the CDR3 is TGTGCCAGCAGCCAAAGTCGTAACACCCGCACAGATACGCAGTATTTT.

The table lists this clone with a count of one. The chain has TRBV28 and TRBJ2-2; 7 positions match TRBD1. The CDR3 covers 16 residues. The germline V gene has CDR1 MDHEN and CDR2 SYDVKM. With V trimmed by 5 bases and J by 2 bases, 8 bases remained unmatched. The CDR3 nucleotides are TGTGCCAGCAGTGGATTAGGGACAGAAAACACCGGGGAGCTGTTTTTT. As protein: CASSGLGTENTGELFF. The variable domain in full, completed from reference TRBV28 and TRBJ2-2, reads DVKVTQSSRYLVKRTGEKVFLECVQDMDHENMFWYRQDPGLGLRLIYFSYDVKMKEKGDIPEGYSVSREKKERFSLILESASTNQTSMYLCASSGLGTENTGELFFGEGSRLTVL.

This clone was seen a few times. The chain carries TRBV2 and TRBJ1-5; D possibly corresponds to TRBD1 (5 bases). This CDR3 contains 14 residues. Between the trimmed V and J ends, which lost 4 bases and 4 bases, there was a span of 11 bases. Per the germline V gene, CDR1 is SNHLY and CDR2 is FYNNEI. CDR3 sequence reads: CASSVLQGNQPQHF. CDR3 sequence (DNA): TGTGCCAGCAGTGTATTGCAGGGTAATCAGCCCCAGCATTTT.

The chain couples TRBV14 to TRBJ1-1; D possibly corresponds to TRBD1 (5 bases). Germline CDR1 and CDR2: SGHDN and FVKESK. Trimming took 1 base from V and 3 from J, leaving 12 bases between them. The CDR3 runs 15 residues. The CDR3 spells CASSQVGGGYTEAFF. The CDR3 coding sequence is TGTGCCAGCAGCCAAGTCGGGGGTGGGTACACTGAAGCTTTCTTT.

The chain links TRBV5-8 to TRBJ2-1; a weak D match, TRBD1 (6 bases). This CDR3 has 15 residues. Trimming removed 4 bases from V and 6 bases from J, with 17 bases in between. Germline CDR1 and CDR2: SGHTS and YDEGEE. CDR3 residues: CASSINRVTSNEQFF. The CDR3 coding sequence is TGTGCCAGCAGCATCAACAGGGTTACGTCCAATGAGCAGTTCTTC. Filled out from reference TRBV5-8 and TRBJ2-1, the complete variable domain reads EAGVTQSPTHLIKTRGQQATLRCSPISGHTSVYWYQQALGLGLQFLLWYDEGEERNRGNFPPRFSGRQFPNYSSELNVNALELEDSALYLCASSINRVTSNEQFFGPGTRLTVL.

The CDR3 loop is CASTDRLNVAFF. CDR3 nucleotide sequence: TGTGCCAGCACCGACAGGTTGAATGTGGCTTTCTTT. V is TRBV27 and J is TRBJ1-1; maybe TRBD1 (6 bases). With 7 bases removed from V and 11 bases from J, the gap between germline ends came to 17 bases. Germline-derived CDR1 and CDR2 are MNHEY and SMNVEV (reference sequence). The CDR3 runs to 12 residues.

The CDR3 loop is CASSLRDRDTGELFF. CDR3 in DNA: TGTGCCAGCAGCCTCCGGGACAGGGACACCGGGGAGCTGTTTTTT. The rearrangement uses TRBV7-8 and TRBJ2-2; 9 nucleotides agree with TRBD1. The V gene end was trimmed by 5 bases and the J gene end by 3 bases; junction bases not matched to a gene: 4. The CDR3 contains 15 residues. CDR1 and CDR2 from the germline V gene are SGHVS and FQNEAQ.

The rearrangement joins TRBV6-5 to TRBJ1-1; 8 bases are shared with TRBD1. Germline values: CDR1 MNHEY, CDR2 SVGAGI. The CDR3 totals 15 residues. V gave up 2 bases and J gave up 5 bases; unmatched junction bases: 7. The CDR3 loop reads CASSYAYDRGTEAFF. The CDR3 coding sequence is TGTGCCAGCAGTTACGCTTACGACAGGGGTACTGAAGCTTTCTTT.

The chain combines TRBV7-9 with TRBJ2-5; no firm D call. V lost 5 bases and J lost 2, with 12 bases in between. This CDR3 is built from 14 residues. Per germline, CDR1 SEHNR and CDR2 FQNEAQ (reference sequence). The CDR3 sequence: CASSRAGFQETQYF. Written as DNA, the CDR3 is TGTGCCAGCAGCCGTGCAGGTTTTCAAGAGACCCAGTACTTC.

This clone was detected only once. V gene TRBV7-2 combines with J gene TRBJ2-7; 14 positions match TRBD2. Per the germline V gene, CDR1 is SGHTA and CDR2 is FQGNSA. CDR3 length equals 17 residues. With 1 base clipped from V and 2 bases from J, the junction kept 4 bases outside the gene matches. This chain's CDR3 is CASSLGTSGGIPYEQYF. In DNA form, the CDR3 reads TGTGCCAGCAGCTTAGGGACTAGCGGGGGGATTCCCTACGAGCAGTACTTC.

The chain recombines TRBV6-5 with TRBJ2-1; 11 positions agree with TRBD1. Germline assignment: CDR1 MNHEY and CDR2 SVGAGI. CDR3 length: 14 amino acids. Unmatched junction bases numbered 4, after V lost 5 bases and J lost 7 bases. Written as DNA, the CDR3 is TGTGCCAGCAGTACCTGGGACAGGGGGAATGAGCAGTTCTTC. The encoded protein is CASSTWDRGNEQFF.

In its sample, this clone was seen once. V and J are TRBV5-4 and TRBJ2-5; TRBD2 is a possible D gene (6 bases). The CDR3 has 13 amino acids. Trimming took off 4 bases at V and 2 bases at J, with 9 bases between the two ends. Per germline, CDR1 SGHNT and CDR2 YYREEE (reference sequence). CDR3 bases: TGTGCCAGCAGCCCGGGGACTCAAGAGACCCAGTACTTC. Translating it yields CASSPGTQETQYF.

The gene calls are TRBV6-5 and TRBJ2-1; 8 bases align to TRBD2. Germline assignment: CDR1 MNHEY and CDR2 SVGAGI. The ends lost 7 bases at V and 6 bases at J; junction bases unmatched: 8. The CDR3 consists of 14 residues. CDR3 residues: CASTHGGGRNEQFF. CDR3 DNA sequence: TGTGCCAGCACCCACGGCGGGGGGCGCAATGAGCAGTTCTTC.

This clone was observed once. The V gene is TRBV30, the J gene TRBJ1-2; a possible D gene is TRBD1 (5 bases). CDR1 GTSNPN and CDR2 SVGIG come from the germline V gene (reference sequence). The CDR3 has 15 amino acids. The V gene lost 2 bases and the J gene lost 5 bases, with 18 bases spanning the gap. The DNA of the CDR3 is TGTGCCTGGAGTACTCCTACGGCAAGGGGTTATGGCTACACCTTC. Its translation: CAWSTPTARGYGYTF.

This sequence joins TRBV6-5 and TRBJ1-3; D not resolved. Trimming removed 4 bases at V and 2 bases at J, with 12 bases between. There are 15 residues in the CDR3. The V gene's germline CDR1 is MNHEY and CDR2 SVGAGI. CDR3 loop: CASSFGPEAGNTIYF. CDR3 DNA: TGTGCCAGCAGTTTCGGTCCTGAGGCTGGAAACACCATATATTTT.

The J gene is TRBJ1-1, the V gene TRBV6-6; D uncertain. The CDR3 runs 12 residues. From germline, CDR1 is MNHNY and CDR2 SVGAGI (reference sequence). V was clipped by 11 bases and J by 3 bases, with 13 bases between them. The CDR3 is CAGQDPDTEAFF. The CDR3 DNA reads as TGTGCCGGCCAGGATCCGGACACTGAAGCTTTCTTT.

This chain links TRBV5-1 with TRBJ2-5, with TRBD2 matching 7 bases. The V and J ends lost 0 bases and 5 bases, in that order; junction bases with no gene match: 10. CDR3 length: 16 amino acids. The germline gives CDR1 SGHRS, CDR2 YFSETQ. The CDR3 here is CASSLVLAGEEETQYF. CDR3 coding DNA: TGCGCCAGCAGCTTGGTCTTGGCGGGAGAAGAGGAGACCCAGTACTTC.